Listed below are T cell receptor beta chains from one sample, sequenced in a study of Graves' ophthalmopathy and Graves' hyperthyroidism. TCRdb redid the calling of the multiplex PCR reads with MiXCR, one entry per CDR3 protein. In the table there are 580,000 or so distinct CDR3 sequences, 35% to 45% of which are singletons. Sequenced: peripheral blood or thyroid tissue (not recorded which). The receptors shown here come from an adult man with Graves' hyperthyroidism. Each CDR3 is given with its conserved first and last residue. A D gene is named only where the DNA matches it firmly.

CASSSLGWAPEQYF	TRBV12-3/TRBV12-4	TRBJ2-7	.
CASSRTGASTGELFF	TRBV14	TRBJ2-2	TRBD1
CASSSRGYGEQYF	TRBV12-3/TRBV12-4	TRBJ2-7	.
CASSRAGSPGNTIYF	TRBV7-9	TRBJ1-3	.
CSPPGAYQETQYF	TRBV29-1	TRBJ2-5	.
CASSSSGLSAGELFF	TRBV7-2	TRBJ2-2	.
CSATPNRGDTEAFF	TRBV20-1	TRBJ1-1	TRBD1
CASRGTSGRLDEQYF	TRBV2	TRBJ2-7	TRBD2
CATERDIAYEQYF	TRBV10-3	TRBJ2-7	.
CASSYRGASSPLHF	TRBV6-5	TRBJ1-6	.
CAGSYRRSEKLFF	TRBV6-5	TRBJ1-4	.
CATYAGVHSGANVLTF	TRBV10-3	TRBJ2-6	.
CASSEINNSPLHF	TRBV6-1	TRBJ1-6	.
CASSFRDRGIGNTIYF	TRBV7-9	TRBJ1-3	TRBD1
CAISVEGRDGYTF	TRBV10-3	TRBJ1-2	.
CASSVGRQGDSPLHF	TRBV9	TRBJ1-6	TRBD1
CASTTSGIGHEQFF	TRBV12-3/TRBV12-4	.	TRBD2
CASRKGAGANVLTF	TRBV5-1	TRBJ2-6	.
CSARAGYNEQFF	TRBV20-1	.	.
CASSQEPSLAGALYEQYF	TRBV4-1	TRBJ2-7	TRBD2
CASSPVLGQVEETQYF	TRBV5-4	TRBJ2-5	.
CSARGTSGRSQETQYF	TRBV20-1	TRBJ2-5	TRBD2
CASSERVPVYEQYF	TRBV10-2	TRBJ2-7	.
CSASSTRANYGQYF	TRBV29-1	TRBJ2-7	.
CASTPEGNRGRGYTF	TRBV7-2	TRBJ1-2	TRBD1
CSARDILGQGVEQYF	TRBV20-1	TRBJ2-7	TRBD1
CASSDPTQGRNTEAFF	TRBV2	TRBJ1-1	.
CASSLDAGGGNQPQHF	TRBV5-1	TRBJ1-5	.
CASSRISGTSGTQYF	TRBV4-1	TRBJ2-5	TRBD2
CSARSGTGSTEAFF	TRBV20-1	TRBJ1-1	TRBD1
CASSTQGAHGYTF	TRBV6-5	TRBJ1-2	TRBD1
CSARGALAGGRTDTQYF	TRBV20-1	TRBJ2-3	TRBD2
CSARDHRGRETQYF	TRBV20-1	TRBJ2-5	.
CSAVEGGNVLTF	TRBV29-1	TRBJ2-6	.
CASSRDSLNQPQHF	TRBV6-1	TRBJ1-5	TRBD1
CAWSVGDRGLIGNQPQHF	TRBV11-2	TRBJ1-5	TRBD1
CAISSPPISGNTIYF	TRBV10-3	TRBJ1-3	.
CASSGDRGRGEKLFF	TRBV25-1	TRBJ1-4	TRBD1
CATSRDRSGRGAGGYTF	TRBV15	TRBJ1-2	.
CASTEGQGSYYSNQPQHF	TRBV6-4	TRBJ1-5	TRBD1